This T cell receptor (beta chain) was captured by sequencing in a study of cytomegalovirus exposure and HLA in healthy donors. Study outcomes and limitations: Rarity marked most TCR sequences, yet some public TCRs occurred in many donors. Presence/absence analyses rested on an assumption that sequencing depth was roughly uniform across donors. The sole available immune exposure information was CMV serostatus.

A word on this clone: Its specificity is not known.

A multiplex PCR was run with 60 Vbeta primers and 13 Jbeta primers. Using immunoSEQ multiplex PCR, the repertoire was profiled, and TCRdb retains in-frame clones only, with some absent. This sample has about 200,000 clones, with 85% to 90% found just once. Samples came from healthy bone marrow donors. The CDR3 is made up of 16 amino acids. The germline gives CDR1 SGHNT, CDR2 YENEEA. Trimming cost V 6 bases and J 1 base; bases outside gene matches: 9. The origin of this receptor is a woman in her late teens or twenties in good health and CMV-seronegative. Sequencing was done on a sample of PBMCs. This chain joins TRBV11-3 and TRBJ2-3; TRBD2 aligns across 8 bases. CDR3 coding DNA: TGTGCCAGCAGTCGTGGGGGTAGCGGGGGCACAGATACGCAGTATTTT. Translating it yields CASSRGGSGGTDTQYF.